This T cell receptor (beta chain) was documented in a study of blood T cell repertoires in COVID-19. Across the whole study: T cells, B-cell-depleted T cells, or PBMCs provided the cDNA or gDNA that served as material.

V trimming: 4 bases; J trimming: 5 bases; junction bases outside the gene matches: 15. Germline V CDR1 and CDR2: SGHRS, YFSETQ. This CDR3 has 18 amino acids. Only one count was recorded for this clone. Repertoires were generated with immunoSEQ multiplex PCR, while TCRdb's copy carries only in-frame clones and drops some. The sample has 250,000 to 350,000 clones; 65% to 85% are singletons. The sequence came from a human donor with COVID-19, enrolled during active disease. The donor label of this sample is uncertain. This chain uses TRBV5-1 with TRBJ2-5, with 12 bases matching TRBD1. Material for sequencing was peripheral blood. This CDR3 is CASSPEGQGAGYFETQYF. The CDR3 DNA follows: TGCGCCAGCAGCCCCGAGGGACAGGGGGCGGGTTATTTTGAGACCCAGTACTTC.